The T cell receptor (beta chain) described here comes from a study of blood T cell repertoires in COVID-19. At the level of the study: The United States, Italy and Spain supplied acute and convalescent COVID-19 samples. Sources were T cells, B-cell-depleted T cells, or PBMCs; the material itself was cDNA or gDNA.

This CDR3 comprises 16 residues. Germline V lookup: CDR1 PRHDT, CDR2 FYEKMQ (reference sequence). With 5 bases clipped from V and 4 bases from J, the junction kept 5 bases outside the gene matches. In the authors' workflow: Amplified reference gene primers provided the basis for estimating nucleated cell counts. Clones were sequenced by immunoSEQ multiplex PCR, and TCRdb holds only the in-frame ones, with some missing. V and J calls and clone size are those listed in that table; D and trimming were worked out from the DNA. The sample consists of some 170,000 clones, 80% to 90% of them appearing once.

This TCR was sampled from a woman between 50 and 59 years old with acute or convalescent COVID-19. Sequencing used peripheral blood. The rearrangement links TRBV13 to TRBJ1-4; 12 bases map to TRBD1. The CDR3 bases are TGTGCCAGCAGCACGGGACAGGGGGCGAGTAATGAAAAACTGTTTTTT. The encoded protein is CASSTGQGASNEKLFF.